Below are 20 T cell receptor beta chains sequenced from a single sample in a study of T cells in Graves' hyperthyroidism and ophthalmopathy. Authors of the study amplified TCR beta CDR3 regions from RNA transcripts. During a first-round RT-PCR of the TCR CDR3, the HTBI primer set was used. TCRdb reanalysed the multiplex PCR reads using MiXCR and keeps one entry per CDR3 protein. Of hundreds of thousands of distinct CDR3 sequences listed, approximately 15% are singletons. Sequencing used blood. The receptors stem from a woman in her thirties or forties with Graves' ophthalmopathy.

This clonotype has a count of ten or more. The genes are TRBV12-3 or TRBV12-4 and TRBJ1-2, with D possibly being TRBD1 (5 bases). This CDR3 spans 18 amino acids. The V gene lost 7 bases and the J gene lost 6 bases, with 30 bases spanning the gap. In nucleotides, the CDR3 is TGTGCCAGCACTCTAACCCGGGACGCCGCATCGGGTAGGGATGGCTACACCTTC. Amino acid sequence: CASTLTRDAASGRDGYTF.

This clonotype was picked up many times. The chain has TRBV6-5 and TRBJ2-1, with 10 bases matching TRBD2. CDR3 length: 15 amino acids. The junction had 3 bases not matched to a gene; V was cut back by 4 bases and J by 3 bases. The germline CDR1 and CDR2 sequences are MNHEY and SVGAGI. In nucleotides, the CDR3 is TGTGCCAGCAGTTTGCTAGCGGGGGACTACAATGAGCAGTTCTTC. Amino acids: CASSLLAGDYNEQFF.

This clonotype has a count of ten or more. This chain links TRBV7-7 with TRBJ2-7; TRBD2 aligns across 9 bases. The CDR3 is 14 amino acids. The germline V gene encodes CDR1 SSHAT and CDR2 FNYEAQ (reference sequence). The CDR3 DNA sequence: TGTGCTAGGCGTAGCGGGGGAGTATCAGGGGAGCAGTACTTC. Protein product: CARRSGGVSGEQYF. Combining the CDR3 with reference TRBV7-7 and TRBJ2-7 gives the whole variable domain GAGVSQSPRYKVTKRGQDVTLRCDPISSHATLYWYQQALGQGPEFLTYFNYEAQPDKSGLPSDRFSAERPEGSISTLTIQRTEQRDSAMYRCARRSGGVSGEQYFGPGTRLTVT.

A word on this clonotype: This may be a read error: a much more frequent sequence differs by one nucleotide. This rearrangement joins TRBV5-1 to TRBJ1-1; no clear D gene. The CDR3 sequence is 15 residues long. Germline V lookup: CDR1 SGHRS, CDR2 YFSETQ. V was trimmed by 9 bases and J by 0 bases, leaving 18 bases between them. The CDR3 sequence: CANMPDLDMNTEAFF. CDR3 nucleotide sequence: TGCGCCAACATGCCCGATCTTGACATGAACACTGAAGCTTTCTTT. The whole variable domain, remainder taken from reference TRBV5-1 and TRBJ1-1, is KAGVTQTPRYLIKTRGQQVTLSCSPISGHRSVSWYQQTPGQGLQFLFEYFSETQRNKGNFPGRFSGRQFSNSRSEMNVSTLELGDSALYLCANMPDLDMNTEAFFGQGTRLTVV.

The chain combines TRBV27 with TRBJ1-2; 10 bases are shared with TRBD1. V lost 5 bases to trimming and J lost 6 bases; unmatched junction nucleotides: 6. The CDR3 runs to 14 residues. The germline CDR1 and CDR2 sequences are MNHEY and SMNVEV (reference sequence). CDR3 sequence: CASSGTGALHGYTF. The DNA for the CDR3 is TGTGCCAGCAGTGGGACAGGGGCCCTTCATGGCTACACCTTC.

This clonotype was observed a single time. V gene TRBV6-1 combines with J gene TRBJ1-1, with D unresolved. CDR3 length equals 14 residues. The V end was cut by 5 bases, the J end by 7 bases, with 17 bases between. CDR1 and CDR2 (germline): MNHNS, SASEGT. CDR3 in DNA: TGTGCCAGCAGTCCCCTCGGCAGGATCCATGAAGCTTTCTTT. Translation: CASSPLGRIHEAFF.

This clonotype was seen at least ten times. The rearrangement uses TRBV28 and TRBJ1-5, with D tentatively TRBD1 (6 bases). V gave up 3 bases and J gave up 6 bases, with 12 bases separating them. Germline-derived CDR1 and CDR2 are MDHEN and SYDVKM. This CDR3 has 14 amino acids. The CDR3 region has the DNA TGTGCCAGCAGTTTCTTGGGGGCCGGTCAGCCCCAGCATTTT. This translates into CASSFLGAGQPQHF. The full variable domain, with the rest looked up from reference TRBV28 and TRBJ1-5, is DVKVTQSSRYLVKRTGEKVFLECVQDMDHENMFWYRQDPGLGLRLIYFSYDVKMKEKGDIPEGYSVSREKKERFSLILESASTNQTSMYLCASSFLGAGQPQHFGDGTRLSIL.

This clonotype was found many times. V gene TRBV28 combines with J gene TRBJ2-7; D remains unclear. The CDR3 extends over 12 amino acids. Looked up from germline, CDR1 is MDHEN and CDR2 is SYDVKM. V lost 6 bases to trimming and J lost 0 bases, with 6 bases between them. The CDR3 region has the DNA TGTGCCAGCAGGGCAGTCTCCTACGAGCAGTACTTC. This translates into CASRAVSYEQYF.

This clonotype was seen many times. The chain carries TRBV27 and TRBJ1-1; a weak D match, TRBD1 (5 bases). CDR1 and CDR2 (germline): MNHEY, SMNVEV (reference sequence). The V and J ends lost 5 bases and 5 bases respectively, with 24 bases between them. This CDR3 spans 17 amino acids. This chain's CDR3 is CASSLKSGFNLGTEAFF. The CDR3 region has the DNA TGTGCCAGCAGTCTTAAGTCAGGGTTCAATTTGGGTACTGAAGCTTTCTTT.

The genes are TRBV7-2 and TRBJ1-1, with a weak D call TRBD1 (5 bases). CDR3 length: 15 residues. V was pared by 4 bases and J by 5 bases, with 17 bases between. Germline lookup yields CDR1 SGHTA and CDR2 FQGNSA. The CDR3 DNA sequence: TGTGCCAGCAGCTCCCTCGGACACCTGGGGACTGAAGCTTTCTTT. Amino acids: CASSSLGHLGTEAFF.

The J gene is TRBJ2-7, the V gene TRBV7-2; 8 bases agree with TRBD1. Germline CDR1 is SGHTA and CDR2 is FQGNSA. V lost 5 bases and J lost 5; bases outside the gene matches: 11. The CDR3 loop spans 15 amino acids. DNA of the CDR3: TGTGCCAGCAGCCCTCACCAGGGGGCGGACAACGAGCAGTACTTC. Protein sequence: CASSPHQGADNEQYF.

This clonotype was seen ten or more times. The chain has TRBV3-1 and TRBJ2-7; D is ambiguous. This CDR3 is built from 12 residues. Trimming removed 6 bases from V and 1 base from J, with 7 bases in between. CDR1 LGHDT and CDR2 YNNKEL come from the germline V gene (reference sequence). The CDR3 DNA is TGTGCCAGCAGTCAGAGGTCCTACGAGCAGTACTTC. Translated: CASSQRSYEQYF.

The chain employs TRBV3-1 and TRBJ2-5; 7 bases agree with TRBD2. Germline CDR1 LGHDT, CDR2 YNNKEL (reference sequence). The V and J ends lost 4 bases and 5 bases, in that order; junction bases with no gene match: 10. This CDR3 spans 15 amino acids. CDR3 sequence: CASSPSLAGAETQYF. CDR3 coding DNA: TGTGCCAGCAGCCCCAGTCTTGCGGGAGCCGAGACCCAGTACTTC.

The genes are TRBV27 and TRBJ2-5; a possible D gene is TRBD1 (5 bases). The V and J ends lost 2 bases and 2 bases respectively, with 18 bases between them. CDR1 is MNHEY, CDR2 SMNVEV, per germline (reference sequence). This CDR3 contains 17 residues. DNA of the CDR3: TGTGCCAGCAGTTTAACCCGGACACTGGGAAGGCAAGAGACCCAGTACTTC. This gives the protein CASSLTRTLGRQETQYF.

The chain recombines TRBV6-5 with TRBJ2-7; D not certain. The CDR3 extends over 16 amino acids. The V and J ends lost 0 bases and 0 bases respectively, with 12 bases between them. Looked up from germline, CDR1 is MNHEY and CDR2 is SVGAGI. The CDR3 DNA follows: TGTGCCAGCAGTTACTCGAGACGGGCAGACTCCTACGAGCAGTACTTC. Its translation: CASSYSRRADSYEQYF.

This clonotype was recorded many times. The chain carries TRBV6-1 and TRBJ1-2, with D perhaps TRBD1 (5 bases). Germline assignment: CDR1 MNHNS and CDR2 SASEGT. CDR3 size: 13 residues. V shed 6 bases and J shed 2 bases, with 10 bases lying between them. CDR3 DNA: TGTGCCAGCAGCTTGACAGAAAACTATGGCTACACCTTC. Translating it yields CASSLTENYGYTF.

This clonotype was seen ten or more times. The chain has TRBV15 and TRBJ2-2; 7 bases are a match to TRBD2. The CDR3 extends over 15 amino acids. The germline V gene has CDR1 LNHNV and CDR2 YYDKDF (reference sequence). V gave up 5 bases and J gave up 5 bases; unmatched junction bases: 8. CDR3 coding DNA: TGTGCCACCAGCCCGCGGGAGTATTTAACCGGGGAGCTGTTTTTT. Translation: CATSPREYLTGELFF.

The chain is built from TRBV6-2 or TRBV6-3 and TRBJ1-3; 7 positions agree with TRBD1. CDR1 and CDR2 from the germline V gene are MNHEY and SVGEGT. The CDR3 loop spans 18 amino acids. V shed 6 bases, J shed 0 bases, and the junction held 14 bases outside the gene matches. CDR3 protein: CASSLRDGQALSGNTIYF. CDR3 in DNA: TGTGCCAGCAGCTTACGGGACGGACAGGCACTCTCTGGAAACACCATATATTTT.

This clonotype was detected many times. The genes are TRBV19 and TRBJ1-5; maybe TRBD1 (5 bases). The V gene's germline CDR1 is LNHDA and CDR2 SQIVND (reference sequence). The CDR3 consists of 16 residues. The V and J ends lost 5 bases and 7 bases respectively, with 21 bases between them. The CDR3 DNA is TGTGCCAGTAGTGCCCGCGGGGGGGGTGTGGGGCAGCCCCAGCATTTT. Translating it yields CASSARGGGVGQPQHF.

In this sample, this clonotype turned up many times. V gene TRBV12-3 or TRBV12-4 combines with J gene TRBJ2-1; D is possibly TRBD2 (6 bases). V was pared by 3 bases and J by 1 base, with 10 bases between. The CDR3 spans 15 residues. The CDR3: CASSLRAGSYNEQFF. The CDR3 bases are TGTGCCAGCAGTTTGCGTGCGGGGTCCTACAATGAGCAGTTCTTC.